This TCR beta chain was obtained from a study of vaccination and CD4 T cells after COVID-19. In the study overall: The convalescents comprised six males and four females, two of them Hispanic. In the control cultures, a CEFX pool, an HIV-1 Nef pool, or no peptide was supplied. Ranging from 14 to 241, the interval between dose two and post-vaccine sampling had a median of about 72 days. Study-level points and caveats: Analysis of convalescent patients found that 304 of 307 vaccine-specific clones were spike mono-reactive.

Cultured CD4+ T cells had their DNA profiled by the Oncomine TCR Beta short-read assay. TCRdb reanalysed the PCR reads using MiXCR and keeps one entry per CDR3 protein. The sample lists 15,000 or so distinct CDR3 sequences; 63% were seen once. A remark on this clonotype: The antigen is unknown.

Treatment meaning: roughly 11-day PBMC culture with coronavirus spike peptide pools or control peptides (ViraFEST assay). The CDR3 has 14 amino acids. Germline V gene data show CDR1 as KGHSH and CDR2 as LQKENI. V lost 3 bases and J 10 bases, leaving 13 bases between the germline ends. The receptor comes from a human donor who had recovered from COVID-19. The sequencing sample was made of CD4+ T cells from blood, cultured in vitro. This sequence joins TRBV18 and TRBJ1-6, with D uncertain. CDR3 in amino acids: CASSPETIGSPLHF. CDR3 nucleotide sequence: TGTGCCAGCTCACCCGAGACAATTGGCTCACCCCTCCACTTT. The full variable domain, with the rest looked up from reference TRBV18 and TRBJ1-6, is NAGVMQNPRHLVRRRGQEARLRCSPMKGHSHVYWYRQLPEEGLKFMVYLQKENIIDESGMPKERFSAEFPKEGPSILRIQQVVRGDSAAYFCASSPETIGSPLHFGNGTRLTVT.